This T cell receptor (beta chain) was found in a study of blood T cells in healthy people across ages. Germline V gene sequence: CDR1 DFQATT, CDR2 SNEGSKA (reference sequence). This CDR3 is built from 14 residues. Trimming took 6 bases from V and 4 from J, leaving 15 bases between them. Sample-barcoded 5' priming and a J-beta primer mix drove a second PCR of roughly 7 to 11 cycles. One entry per CDR3 protein, called by TCRdb with MiXCR from the 5' RACE reads. The sample lists roughly 800,000 distinct CDR3 sequences, about a quarter seen once, with less than 3.5% in the top ten. Separately, the same data were catalogued under a study of T cells of mothers and their children. That paper adds: In this cohort, donors were a few healthy Caucasian mothers plus their six children.

The V and J genes are TRBV20-1 and TRBJ2-2, with D possibly TRBD2 on 5 matching bases. The sequenced material came from blood. The sequence was obtained from a boy under 18 in good health. The CDR3: CSAVKEESTGELFF. DNA for the CDR3: TGCAGTGCGGTTAAGGAGGAGAGCACCGGGGAGCTGTTTTTT.